This T cell receptor (beta chain) was identified during a study of T cell repertoires in cytomegalovirus infection. Across the study: Both CMV infection and a matching HLA type were indicated by public TCR beta signatures.

TCRdb processed the reads anew with MiXCR; each CDR3 protein has one entry. The sample has around 530,000 distinct CDR3 sequences; roughly 29% are singletons. Notes on this clonotype: Its specificity is unknown.

Findings and limits, study-wide: HLA-C-restricted, CMV-specific TCR beta clonotypes were dominant ex vivo.

The CDR3 covers 14 residues. With 6 bases clipped from V and 4 bases from J, the junction kept 4 bases outside the gene matches. Germline assignment: CDR1 SQVTM and CDR2 ANQGSEA. This TCR derives from a human donor in good health (CMV status not recorded). Some clones in this sample may be carry-over from other donors' samples. The chain links TRBV29-1 to TRBJ2-2; TRBD2 matches at 11 bases. Sequencing used PBMCs. The DNA for the CDR3 is TGCAGCGTAACTAGCGGGAGCGCCACCGGGGAGCTGTTTTTT. Its protein is CSVTSGSATGELFF.